This T cell receptor (beta chain) was sequenced during a study of PD-L1 blockade in urothelial cancer. Study as a whole: Patients, treated from 2014 onward, received atezolizumab 1,200 mg intravenously every 3 weeks. The authors examined blood 3 weeks (second dose) and 6 weeks after treatment start.

Concerning this clone: Its antigen is currently unknown.

Overall study findings and caveats: Blood TCR clonality below the median before treatment was a predictor of better survival.

The ends lost 5 bases at V and 4 bases at J; junction bases unmatched: 7. This CDR3 is 15 amino acids long. Germline-derived CDR1 and CDR2 are LNHDA and SQIVND (reference sequence). Some clones are missing from TCRdb's copy, which holds only in-frame ones; the method was immunoSEQ multiplex PCR. The repertoire holds 85,000 to 130,000 clones, with about 91% as singletons. The origin of this receptor is a woman of 80 years or more with urothelial cancer. The sequencing here drew on PBMCs, taken around atezolizumab (anti-PD-L1) treatment. This chain uses TRBV19 with TRBJ1-1, with TRBD1 matching over 10 bases. The CDR3 coding sequence is TGTGCCAGTAGTCAACTGACAGGGGGCGTCACTGAAGCTTTCTTT. The encoded protein is CASSQLTGGVTEAFF. The full variable domain, with the rest looked up from reference TRBV19 and TRBJ1-1, is DGGITQSPKYLFRKEGQNVTLSCEQNLNHDAMYWYRQDPGQGLRLIYYSQIVNDFQKGDIAEGYSVSREKKESFPLTVTSAQKNPTAFYLCASSQLTGGVTEAFFGQGTRLTVV.